This is a list of T cell receptor beta chains from one sample in a study of T cell changes during pregnancy in multiple sclerosis. Sequencing was performed with immunoSEQ multiplex PCR; in TCRdb, only in-frame clones are kept and a portion is missing. The table lists more than 70,000 clones, 93% of them singletons. Here the sequenced sample was peripheral blood, taken in the second trimester of pregnancy. These receptors all stem from a female donor with multiple sclerosis, enrolled in a pregnancy study. The CDR3 runs from the conserved cysteine through the conserved F or W. Fields, in order: V gene, D gene, clone size, J gene, CDR3 protein, CDR3 DNA. A D gene is named only where the DNA matches it firmly. A clone size is listed for some rows: how often the clone was seen (once, few, many), or a class if it is expanded.

v_gene: TRBV11-1; d_gene: NA; abundance: NA; j_gene: TRBJ1-1; CDR3aa: CASSSQGLGAFF; CDR3nt: TGTGCCAGCAGCTCGCAGGGGCTGGGAGCTTTCTTT
v_gene: TRBV25-1; d_gene: TRBD1; abundance: NA; j_gene: TRBJ1-1; CDR3aa: CASSDERGGVWDTEAFF; CDR3nt: TGTGCCAGCAGTGACGAGAGAGGGGGCGTGTGGGACACTGAAGCTTTCTTT
v_gene: TRBV2; d_gene: TRBD2; abundance: NA; j_gene: TRBJ2-3; CDR3aa: CANRGLTGRVASGEGTQYF; CDR3nt: TGTGCCAACCGCGGGTTGACAGGGAGAGTAGCTAGCGGGGAGGGTACGCAGTATTTT
v_gene: TRBV10-2; d_gene: TRBD1; abundance: NA; j_gene: TRBJ2-7; CDR3aa: CASSLRGGLTYEQYF; CDR3nt: TGCGCCAGCAGTTTACGAGGGGGCTTGACCTACGAGCAGTACTTC
v_gene: TRBV11-2; d_gene: NA; abundance: NA; j_gene: TRBJ1-1; CDR3aa: CASSSTGGGTEAFF; CDR3nt: TGTGCCAGCAGCTCGACGGGGGGGGGCACTGAAGCTTTCTTT
v_gene: TRBV2; d_gene: TRBD2; abundance: NA; j_gene: TRBJ2-3; CDR3aa: CASSPSGASTDTQYF; CDR3nt: TGTGCCAGCAGTCCTAGCGGGGCTAGCACAGATACGCAGTATTTT
v_gene: TRBV5-1; d_gene: TRBD1; abundance: few; j_gene: TRBJ2-1; CDR3aa: CASSHRQGAYNEQFF; CDR3nt: TGCGCCAGCAGCCACAGACAGGGAGCCTACAATGAGCAGTTCTTC
v_gene: TRBV10-3; d_gene: NA; abundance: NA; j_gene: TRBJ1-5; CDR3aa: CAISERVTQPQHF; CDR3nt: TGTGCCATCAGTGAACGAGTAACTCAGCCCCAGCATTTT
v_gene: TRBV6-5; d_gene: NA; abundance: NA; j_gene: TRBJ2-1; CDR3aa: CASSSTGEGNEQFF; CDR3nt: TGTGCCAGCAGCTCGACAGGGGAGGGCAATGAGCAGTTCTTC
v_gene: TRBV2; d_gene: NA; abundance: NA; j_gene: TRBJ1-4; CDR3aa: CASSEALLQGSEKLFF; CDR3nt: TGTGCCAGCAGTGAAGCGCTTCTCCAGGGTAGTGAAAAACTGTTTTTT
v_gene: TRBV2; d_gene: TRBD1; abundance: NA; j_gene: TRBJ1-1; CDR3aa: CASSGPGGPDTEAFF; CDR3nt: TGTGCCAGCAGTGGTCCAGGGGGCCCGGACACTGAAGCTTTCTTT
v_gene: TRBV27; d_gene: NA; abundance: NA; j_gene: TRBJ1-2; CDR3aa: CASSFDRGFSYGYTF; CDR3nt: TGTGCCAGCAGTTTTGATAGGGGGTTTAGCTATGGCTACACCTTC
v_gene: TRBV6-5; d_gene: NA; abundance: once; j_gene: TRBJ1-1; CDR3aa: CASRPDGKRNTEAFF; CDR3nt: TGTGCCAGCAGACCCGACGGAAAGCGTAACACTGAAGCTTTCTTT
v_gene: TRBV4-2; d_gene: TRBD1; abundance: NA; j_gene: TRBJ1-2; CDR3aa: CASSQTGTDGYTF; CDR3nt: TGTGCCAGCAGCCAAACCGGGACAGACGGCTACACCTTC
v_gene: TRBV6-5; d_gene: NA; abundance: NA; j_gene: TRBJ1-5; CDR3aa: CASRQTGTNQPQHF; CDR3nt: TGTGCCAGCAGGCAGACAGGTACTAATCAGCCCCAGCATTTT
v_gene: TRBV29-1; d_gene: TRBD1; abundance: NA; j_gene: TRBJ1-1; CDR3aa: CSVTGTGFPEAFF; CDR3nt: TGCAGCGTGACCGGGACAGGATTCCCTGAAGCTTTCTTT
v_gene: TRBV25-1; d_gene: NA; abundance: NA; j_gene: TRBJ2-7; CDR3aa: CASSNGDYPNEQYF; CDR3nt: TGTGCCAGCAGCAATGGAGACTACCCCAACGAGCAGTACTTC
v_gene: TRBV19; d_gene: TRBD1; abundance: once; j_gene: TRBJ2-2; CDR3aa: CASRETGGLYGELFF; CDR3nt: TGTGCCAGTAGAGAGACAGGGGGCCTGTACGGGGAGCTGTTTTTT
v_gene: TRBV18; d_gene: TRBD1; abundance: NA; j_gene: TRBJ2-2; CDR3aa: CASSPLQGLDTGELFF; CDR3nt: TGTGCCAGCTCACCCTTACAGGGGTTGGACACCGGGGAGCTGTTTTTT
v_gene: TRBV11-3; d_gene: TRBD2; abundance: NA; j_gene: TRBJ2-2; CDR3aa: CASSPGLANTGELFF; CDR3nt: TGTGCCAGCAGCCCGGGACTAGCGAACACCGGGGAGCTGTTTTTT
v_gene: TRBV6-1; d_gene: TRBD1; abundance: NA; j_gene: TRBJ1-1; CDR3aa: CASSPGTAMNTEAFF; CDR3nt: TGTGCCAGCAGTCCGGGGACAGCCATGAACACTGAAGCTTTCTTT
v_gene: TRBV6-6; d_gene: TRBD1; abundance: NA; j_gene: TRBJ2-5; CDR3aa: CASSSDRGGQETQYF; CDR3nt: TGTGCCAGCAGTTCAGACAGGGGTGGTCAAGAGACCCAGTACTTC